The 28 T cell receptor beta chains below were found in one sample sequenced in a study of cytomegalovirus exposure and HLA in healthy donors. A multiplex PCR was run with 60 Vbeta primers and 13 Jbeta primers. Using immunoSEQ multiplex PCR, the repertoire was profiled, and TCRdb retains in-frame clones only, with some absent. The data show about 140,000 clones, 80% to 85% seen once. Sequenced sample: PBMCs. Receptors were obtained from a female donor in good health and CMV-seronegative.

This chain joins TRBV6-6 and TRBJ2-7; TRBD1 agrees at 8 bases. The trim removed 7 bases at V and 0 bases at J, leaving 11 bases unmatched. The CDR3 consists of 16 residues. Germline CDR1 is MNHNY and CDR2 is SVGAGI (reference sequence). The CDR3 DNA reads TGTGCCAGCACCCAACAGGGGGGCCCCCTCTCCTACGAGCAGTACTTC. Its protein is CASTQQGGPLSYEQYF.

The chain uses TRBV7-9 and TRBJ2-1; 12 bases agree with TRBD2. Per germline, CDR1 SEHNR and CDR2 FQNEAQ (reference sequence). The V segment lost 5 bases and the J segment 4 bases; nucleotides outside the gene matches: 6. The CDR3 covers 16 residues. The CDR3: CASSPTTSGSYNEQFF. DNA of the CDR3: TGTGCCAGCAGCCCCACGACTAGCGGGAGTTACAATGAGCAGTTCTTC.

The gene calls are TRBV6-4 and TRBJ2-6, with D tentatively TRBD2 (6 bases). Germline CDR1 and CDR2: MRHNA and SNTAGT. Between the trimmed V and J ends, which lost 3 bases and 4 bases, there was a span of 10 bases. This CDR3 has 15 residues. DNA of the CDR3: TGTGCCAGCAGTGAGGGGGGTACCGGGGCCAACGTCCTGACTTTC. This codes for CASSEGGTGANVLTF.

The V call is TRBV29-1, the J call TRBJ2-3; 7 nucleotides align to TRBD1. The CDR3 is 17 residues long. Germline lookup yields CDR1 SQVTM and CDR2 ANQGSEA. Trimming took 0 bases from V and 4 from J; bases not matched to a gene: 13. This CDR3 is CSVEEWGPGQRPDTQYF. The CDR3 bases are TGCAGCGTTGAAGAGTGGGGACCGGGACAGAGGCCAGATACGCAGTATTTT.

This clone was counted between two and nine times. This chain joins TRBV7-2 and TRBJ2-5; D is perhaps TRBD1 (6 bases). V was shortened by 6 bases and J by 1 base, with 6 bases between the two germline ends. The CDR3 spans 12 residues. Germline V CDR1 and CDR2: SGHTA, FQGNSA. In DNA, the CDR3 is TGTGCCAGCAGACAGGGCCAAGAGACCCAGTACTTC. The encoded protein is CASRQGQETQYF.

The rearrangement joins TRBV29-1 to TRBJ1-1; D is possibly TRBD1 (5 bases). V lost 7 bases and J lost 0, with 15 bases in between. CDR1 is SQVTM and CDR2 is ANQGSEA in the germline V gene. The CDR3 consists of 14 residues. The CDR3, as DNA: TGCAGCGCCAAGGGGTGGGAACTGAACACTGAAGCTTTCTTT. Translated, it gives CSAKGWELNTEAFF.

The chain recombines TRBV2 with TRBJ1-1; no firm D call. There are 13 residues in the CDR3. Trimming cost V 2 bases and J 3 bases, with 7 bases left between them. CDR1 is SNHLY, CDR2 FYNNEI, per germline. CDR3 in amino acids: CASSELEDTEAFF. The CDR3 DNA is TGTGCCAGCAGTGAATTAGAGGACACTGAAGCTTTCTTT.

The chain couples TRBV29-1 to TRBJ2-7; TRBD2 agrees at 13 bases. This CDR3 is built from 16 residues. V dropped 3 bases and J dropped 0; count of bases not matched to a gene: 5. Germline CDR1 SQVTM, CDR2 ANQGSEA. The CDR3: CSVEPGLAGSSYEQYF. DNA for the CDR3: TGCAGCGTTGAGCCGGGACTAGCGGGATCCTCCTACGAGCAGTACTTC.

The chain employs TRBV4-1 and TRBJ2-5; the match to TRBD2 covers 10 bases. The CDR3 sequence is 16 residues long. Germline loops: CDR1 MGHRA, CDR2 YSYEKL. The J segment lost 2 bases and the V segment lost 4 bases, leaving 7 bases of the junction unmatched. The CDR3 nucleotides read TGCGCCAGCAGCCTTGGGAGGACTAGCGGACAAGAGACCCAGTACTTC. Its translation: CASSLGRTSGQETQYF.

The chain couples TRBV5-1 to TRBJ1-1; D gene uncertain. The germline V gene has CDR1 SGHRS and CDR2 YFSETQ. The V end was cut by 5 bases, the J end by 1 base, with 3 bases between. The CDR3 spans 11 residues. This chain's CDR3 is CASRQNTEAFF. The CDR3 nucleotides read TGCGCCAGCAGACAGAACACTGAAGCTTTCTTT. Combining the CDR3 with reference TRBV5-1 and TRBJ1-1 gives the whole variable domain KAGVTQTPRYLIKTRGQQVTLSCSPISGHRSVSWYQQTPGQGLQFLFEYFSETQRNKGNFPGRFSGRQFSNSRSEMNVSTLELGDSALYLCASRQNTEAFFGQGTRLTVV.

This clone was seen a handful of times. In nucleotides, the CDR3 is TGTGCCAGCAGGGAACAGGGGAACACTGAAGCTTTCTTT. It specifies CASREQGNTEAFF. This chain links TRBV6-4 with TRBJ1-1, with a weak D call TRBD1 (6 bases). This CDR3 has 13 residues. Germline CDR1 and CDR2: MRHNA and SNTAGT. Trimming took off 6 bases at V and 1 base at J, with 9 bases between the two ends.

The chain is built from TRBV30 and TRBJ1-1; D is undetermined. Trimming removed 0 bases from V and 7 bases from J, with 6 bases in between. The germline V gene has CDR1 GTSNPN and CDR2 SVGIG (reference sequence). This CDR3 is built from 11 residues. CDR3 bases: TGTGCCTGGAGTGTACTGAATGAAGCTTTCTTT. The encoded protein is CAWSVLNEAFF.

This clone was found a few times. The gene calls are TRBV6-5 and TRBJ1-4, with TRBD1 matching 7 bases. V lost 6 bases and J lost 8; bases outside the gene matches: 9. CDR3 size: 14 residues. Germline V lookup: CDR1 MNHEY, CDR2 SVGAGI. CDR3 loop: CASSPDRVGEKLFF. CDR3 sequence (DNA): TGTGCCAGCAGCCCTGACAGGGTGGGCGAAAAACTGTTTTTT.

This chain joins TRBV7-8 and TRBJ2-3; 8 nucleotides line up with TRBD2. The germline V gene encodes CDR1 SGHVS and CDR2 FQNEAQ. The CDR3 has 15 residues. V shed 6 bases, J shed 0 bases, and the junction held 5 bases outside the gene matches. The CDR3 DNA follows: TGTGCCAGCAGTCCACTAGCGGAAAGCACAGATACGCAGTATTTT. It yields the protein CASSPLAESTDTQYF.

The chain combines TRBV9 with TRBJ2-7; 7 nucleotides match TRBD1. This CDR3 spans 14 amino acids. CDR1 and CDR2 from the germline V gene are SGDLS and YYNGEE. V shed 3 bases and J 5 bases; nucleotides not matched to a gene: 8. CDR3 nucleotide sequence: TGTGCCAGCAGCGCAAAGACAGGGACCCACGAGCAGTACTTC. Its translation: CASSAKTGTHEQYF.

This clone was counted once. The V call is TRBV6-5, the J call TRBJ2-2, with 9 bases lining up with TRBD1. The CDR3 spans 16 residues. V trimming: 4 bases; J trimming: 0 bases; junction bases outside the gene matches: 3. Germline V gene lookup returns CDR1 MNHEY and CDR2 SVGAGI. CDR3 sequence (DNA): TGTGCCAGCAGTTCCACAGGGGGCGCGAACACCGGGGAGCTGTTTTTT. It specifies CASSSTGGANTGELFF.

V gene TRBV27 combines with J gene TRBJ1-1; perhaps TRBD1 as D (6 bases). Per the germline V gene, CDR1 is MNHEY and CDR2 is SMNVEV (reference sequence). The V end lost 9 bases, the J end lost 4 bases, and 18 bases lay between the germline ends. This CDR3 is built from 14 residues. The CDR3 region has the DNA TGTGCCAGTCTGTCGGACAGACGGGGCACTGAAGCTTTCTTT. Its protein is CASLSDRRGTEAFF.

Remarks on this clone: The sample contains more than one DNA sequence encoding this CDR3. This chain connects TRBV28 to TRBJ2-7; possible D gene TRBD2, 6 bases. Trimming left V 3 bases short and J 0 bases short, with 6 bases between. This CDR3 region has 13 residues. CDR1 MDHEN and CDR2 SYDVKM come from the germline V gene. The CDR3 sequence: CASSLGGSYEQYF. The CDR3 nucleotides are TGTGCCAGCAGTTTGGGGGGCTCCTACGAGCAGTACTTC.

The rearrangement links TRBV5-1 to TRBJ2-3, with D tentatively TRBD2 (6 bases). The CDR3 is made up of 16 amino acids. Germline V gives CDR1 SGHRS, CDR2 YFSETQ. V lost 6 bases to trimming and J lost 3 bases, with 20 bases between them. In DNA, the CDR3 is TGCGCCAGCACCCCGCAACCCGGGACTCCTACAGATACGCAGTATTTT. Its translation: CASTPQPGTPTDTQYF.

The J gene is TRBJ2-6, the V gene TRBV4-1; D remains ambiguous. The CDR3 consists of 17 residues. Germline loops: CDR1 MGHRA, CDR2 YSYEKL. Trimming cost V 0 bases and J 4 bases, with 13 bases left between them. The DNA for the CDR3 is TGCGCCAGCAGCCAAGATTTGATAGTCACCGGGGCCAACGTCCTGACTTTC. Protein product: CASSQDLIVTGANVLTF.

The chain joins TRBV2 to TRBJ2-7; 7 bases align to TRBD2. Germline CDR1 SNHLY, CDR2 FYNNEI. The V gene end was trimmed by 6 bases and the J gene end by 0 bases; junction bases not matched to a gene: 8. This CDR3 contains 15 residues. CDR3 sequence: CASRQLATNSYEQYF. The CDR3 DNA reads TGTGCCAGCAGACAACTAGCGACCAACTCCTACGAGCAGTACTTC.

This chain joins TRBV5-1 and TRBJ2-7; the D gene is possibly TRBD2 (6 bases). This CDR3 is 15 amino acids long. From germline, CDR1 is SGHRS and CDR2 YFSETQ. The V end was cut by 1 base, the J end by 1 base, with 12 bases between. The CDR3 DNA follows: TGCGCCAGCAGCTTGACGGGAGTTGGGTCCTACGAGCAGTACTTC. Translation gives CASSLTGVGSYEQYF.

CDR3 sequence reads: CASSLETGMDQPQHF. CDR3 nucleotides: TGCGCCAGCAGCTTAGAGACAGGGATGGATCAGCCCCAGCATTTT. The genes are TRBV5-1 and TRBJ1-5, with 7 bases aligning to TRBD1. The CDR3 contains 15 residues. Losses at the gene ends were 2 bases for V and 5 bases for J; bases not matched to a gene: 7. Per the germline V gene, CDR1 is SGHRS and CDR2 is YFSETQ.

The count of this clone is one. This chain joins TRBV28 and TRBJ1-5; 7 nucleotides agree with TRBD1. Germline trimming cut 3 bases from V and 4 bases from J; bases unmatched to any gene: 3. The CDR3 loop spans 14 amino acids. Germline V CDR1 and CDR2: MDHEN, SYDVKM. CDR3 sequence reads: CASSFLQGNQPQHF. CDR3 bases: TGTGCCAGCAGTTTCCTACAGGGGAATCAGCCCCAGCATTTT.

V usage is TRBV5-1 and J usage is TRBJ2-5; 11 bases are a match to TRBD2. Germline V gene lookup returns CDR1 SGHRS and CDR2 YFSETQ. The CDR3 extends over 16 amino acids. Trimming removed 3 bases from V and 5 bases from J; junction bases left unmatched: 9. CDR3 in amino acids: CASSSLPSGRQETQYF. The CDR3 bases are TGCGCCAGCAGCTCTCTTCCTAGCGGGAGGCAGGAGACCCAGTACTTC.

The chain has TRBV5-1 and TRBJ2-7, with 10 bases that match TRBD2. V lost 4 bases to trimming and J lost 0 bases; unmatched junction nucleotides: 4. CDR1 is SGHRS and CDR2 is YFSETQ in the germline V gene. The CDR3 is 15 residues long. As DNA, the CDR3 is TGCGCCAGCAGCACTACTAGCGGGAACTCCTACGAGCAGTACTTC. Translation: CASSTTSGNSYEQYF.

This clone came up once. The gene calls are TRBV27 and TRBJ2-7; TRBD2 matches at 7 bases. The CDR3 is 12 residues long. Germline assignment: CDR1 MNHEY and CDR2 SMNVEV (reference sequence). With 5 bases clipped from V and 6 bases from J, the junction kept 4 bases outside the gene matches. For the CDR3, the DNA is TGTGCCAGCAGTCCCGGGGGGTTCGAGCAGTACTTC. It translates to CASSPGGFEQYF.

V usage is TRBV25-1 and J usage is TRBJ2-4; 8 bases are shared with TRBD1. Trimming cost V 5 bases and J 9 bases; bases outside gene matches: 6. Germline CDR1 MGHDK, CDR2 SYGVNS. The CDR3 consists of 13 residues. CDR3: CASSLDRVGIQYF. The CDR3, as DNA: TGTGCCAGCAGTTTGGACAGGGTAGGCATTCAGTACTTC.